This paragraph reports one T cell receptor beta chain. In the original processing: Amplifying reference gene primers gave estimates of nucleated cell counts. Sequenced by immunoSEQ multiplex PCR; TCRdb stores in-frame clones only, minus some. That table furnishes V, J and clone size, whereas the DNA furnished D and trimming. The data show approximately 170,000 clones, with around 85% seen just once and roughly 9.7% held by the top ten. The sample comes from a study of blood T cell repertoires in COVID-19. In the study overall: Some COVID-19 samples were acute and others convalescent; all came from the United States, Italy and Spain. PBMCs, B-cell-depleted T cells, or T cells provided the cDNA or gDNA that made up the material.

Enrolled during active infection, Seattle patients were then followed longitudinally. The clonotype originates from an older woman with COVID-19, enrolled during active disease. Sequenced material: peripheral blood.

The CDR3 coding sequence is TGTGCCAGCAGCCAGACACTAGCGGGAGGGCCTTGTTACCCCCACGAGCAGTACTTC. Translation gives CASSQTLAGGPCYPHEQYF. The chain is built from TRBV3-1 (or the pseudogene TRBV3-2) and TRBJ2-7; 13 nucleotides line up with TRBD2. The CDR3 runs 19 residues. The germline V gene encodes CDR1 LGHDT and CDR2 YNNKEL (reference sequence). V was clipped by 3 bases and J by 5 bases; unmatched bases: 16.